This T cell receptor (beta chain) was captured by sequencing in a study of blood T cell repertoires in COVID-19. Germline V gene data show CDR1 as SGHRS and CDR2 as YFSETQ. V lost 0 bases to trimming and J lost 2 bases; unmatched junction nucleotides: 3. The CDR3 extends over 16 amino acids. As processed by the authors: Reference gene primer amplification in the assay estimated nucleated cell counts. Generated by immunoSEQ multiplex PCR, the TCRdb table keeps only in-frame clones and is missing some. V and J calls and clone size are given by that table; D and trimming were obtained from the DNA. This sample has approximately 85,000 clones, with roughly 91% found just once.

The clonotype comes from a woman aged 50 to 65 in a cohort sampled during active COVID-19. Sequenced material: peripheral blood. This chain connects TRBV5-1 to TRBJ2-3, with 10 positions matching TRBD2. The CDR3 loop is CASSLGGTSVTDTQYF. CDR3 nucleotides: TGCGCCAGCAGCTTGGGAGGGACTAGCGTCACAGATACGCAGTATTTT.